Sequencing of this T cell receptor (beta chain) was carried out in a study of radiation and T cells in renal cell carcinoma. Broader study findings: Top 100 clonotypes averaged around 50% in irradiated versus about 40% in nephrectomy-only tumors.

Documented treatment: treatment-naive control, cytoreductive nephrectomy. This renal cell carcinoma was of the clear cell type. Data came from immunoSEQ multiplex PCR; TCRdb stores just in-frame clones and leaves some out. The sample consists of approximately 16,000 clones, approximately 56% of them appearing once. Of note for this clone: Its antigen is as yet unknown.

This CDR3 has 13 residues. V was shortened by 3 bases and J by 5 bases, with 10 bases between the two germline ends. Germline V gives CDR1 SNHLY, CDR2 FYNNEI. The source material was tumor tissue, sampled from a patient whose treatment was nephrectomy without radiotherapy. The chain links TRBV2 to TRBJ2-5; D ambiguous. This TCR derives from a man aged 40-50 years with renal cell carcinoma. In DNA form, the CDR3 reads TGTGCCAGCAGTGATCTGATAAGGGAGACCCAGTACTTC. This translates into CASSDLIRETQYF.